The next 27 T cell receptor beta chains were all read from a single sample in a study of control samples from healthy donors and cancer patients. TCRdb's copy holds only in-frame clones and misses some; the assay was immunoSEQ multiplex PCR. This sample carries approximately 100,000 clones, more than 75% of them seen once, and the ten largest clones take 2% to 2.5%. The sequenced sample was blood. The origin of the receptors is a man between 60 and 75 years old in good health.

The CDR3 DNA follows: TGTGCCAGCAGTGACAGGGCTTTCTTT. Residues: CASSDRAFF. This chain uses TRBV2 with TRBJ1-1, with D uncertain. CDR1 SNHLY and CDR2 FYNNEI come from the germline V gene. Between the trimmed V and J ends, which lost 3 bases and 11 bases, there was a span of 4 bases. The CDR3 spans 9 residues.

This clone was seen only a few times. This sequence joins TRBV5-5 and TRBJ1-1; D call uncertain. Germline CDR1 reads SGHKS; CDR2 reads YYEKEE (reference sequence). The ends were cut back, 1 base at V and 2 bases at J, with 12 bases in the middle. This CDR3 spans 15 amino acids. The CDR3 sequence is CASSLSIGVNTEAFF. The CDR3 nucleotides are TGTGCCAGCAGCTTGTCCATCGGAGTAAACACTGAAGCTTTCTTT.

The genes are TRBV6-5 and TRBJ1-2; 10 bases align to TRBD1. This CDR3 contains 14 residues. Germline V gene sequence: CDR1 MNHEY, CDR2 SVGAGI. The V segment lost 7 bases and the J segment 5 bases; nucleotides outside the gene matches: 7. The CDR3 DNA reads TGTGCCAGCATGATCAGGACAGGGGGTTATGGCTACACCTTC. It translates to CASMIRTGGYGYTF.

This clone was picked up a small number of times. CDR3 DNA: TGTGCCAGTTCCCTTACCTCCGGGACAGGGGCCTACGAGCAGTACTTC. Translation: CASSLTSGTGAYEQYF. This chain uses TRBV19 with TRBJ2-7; TRBD1 matches 10 bases. Germline trimming cut 8 bases from V and 2 bases from J; bases unmatched to any gene: 12. The CDR3 length is 16 residues. Per the germline V gene, CDR1 is LNHDA and CDR2 is SQIVND (reference sequence).

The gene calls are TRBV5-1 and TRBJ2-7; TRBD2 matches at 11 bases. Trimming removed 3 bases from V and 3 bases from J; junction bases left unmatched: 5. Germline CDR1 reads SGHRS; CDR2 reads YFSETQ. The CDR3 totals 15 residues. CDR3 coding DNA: TGCGCCAGCAGCTACACGGGACTAGCGGACTACGAGCAGTACTTC. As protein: CASSYTGLADYEQYF.

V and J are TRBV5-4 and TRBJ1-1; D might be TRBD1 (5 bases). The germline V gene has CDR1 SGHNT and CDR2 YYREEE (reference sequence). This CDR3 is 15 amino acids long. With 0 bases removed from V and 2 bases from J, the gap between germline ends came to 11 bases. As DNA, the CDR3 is TGTGCCAGCAGCTTGGAGCGGGGGGTCAACACTGAAGCTTTCTTT. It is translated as CASSLERGVNTEAFF. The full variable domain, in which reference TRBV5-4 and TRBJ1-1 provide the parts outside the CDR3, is ETGVTQSPTHLIKTRGQQVTLRCSSQSGHNTVSWYQQALGQGPQFIFQYYREEENGRGNFPPRFSGLQFPNYSSELNVNALELDDSALYLCASSLERGVNTEAFFGQGTRLTVV.

The CDR3 protein is CAWIPRTAEVYNSPLHF. The CDR3 DNA follows: TGTGCCTGGATACCGCGAACGGCCGAAGTCTATAATTCACCCCTCCACTTT. The gene calls are TRBV30 and TRBJ1-6; D is unclear. Looked up from germline, CDR1 is GTSNPN and CDR2 is SVGIG (reference sequence). Trimming stripped 4 bases from V and 3 bases from J, with 19 bases between. This CDR3 comprises 17 residues.

DNA of the CDR3: TGTGCCAGCAGCGACCGACAGGGGCAAACCGGGGAGCTGTTTTTT. The encoded protein is CASSDRQGQTGELFF. The chain is built from TRBV9 and TRBJ2-2; 8 positions agree with TRBD1. Germline CDR1 is SGDLS and CDR2 is YYNGEE. The CDR3 length is 15 residues. V shed 3 bases, J shed 5 bases, and the junction held 6 bases outside the gene matches.

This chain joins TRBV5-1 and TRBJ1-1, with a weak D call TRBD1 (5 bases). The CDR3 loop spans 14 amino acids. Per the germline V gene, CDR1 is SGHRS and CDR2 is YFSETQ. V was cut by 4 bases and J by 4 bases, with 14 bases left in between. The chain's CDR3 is CASSLGRLPTEAFF. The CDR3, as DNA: TGCGCCAGCAGCCTGGGACGGTTGCCCACTGAAGCTTTCTTT.

CDR3 protein: CASSRKGSDTDYGYTF. The CDR3 nucleotides are TGTGCCAGCAGCCGCAAGGGTTCTGACACGGACTATGGCTACACCTTC. The rearrangement links TRBV28 to TRBJ1-2, with unresolved D. CDR3 length: 16 residues. V was clipped by 6 bases and J by 3 bases, with 20 bases between them. The germline CDR1 and CDR2 sequences are MDHEN and SYDVKM.

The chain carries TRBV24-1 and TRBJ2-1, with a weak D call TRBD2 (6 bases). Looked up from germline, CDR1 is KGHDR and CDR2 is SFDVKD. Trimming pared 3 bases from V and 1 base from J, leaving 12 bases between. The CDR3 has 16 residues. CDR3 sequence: CATSDAGPQSYNEQFF. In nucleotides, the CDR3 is TGTGCCACCAGTGATGCGGGACCCCAATCCTACAATGAGCAGTTCTTC.

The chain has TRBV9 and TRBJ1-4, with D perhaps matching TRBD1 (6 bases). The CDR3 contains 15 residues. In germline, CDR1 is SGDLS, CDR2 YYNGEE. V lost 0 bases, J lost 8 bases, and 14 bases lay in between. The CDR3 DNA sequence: TGTGCCAGCAGCGTAGAACCGGGACATCTAGAAAAACTGTTTTTT. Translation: CASSVEPGHLEKLFF.

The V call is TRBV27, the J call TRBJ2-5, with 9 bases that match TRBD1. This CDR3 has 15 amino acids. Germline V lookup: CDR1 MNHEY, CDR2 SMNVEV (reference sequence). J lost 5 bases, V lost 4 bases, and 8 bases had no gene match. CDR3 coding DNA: TGTGCCAGCAGTTGGACAGGGGACCTGCTGGAGACCCAGTACTTC. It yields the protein CASSWTGDLLETQYF.

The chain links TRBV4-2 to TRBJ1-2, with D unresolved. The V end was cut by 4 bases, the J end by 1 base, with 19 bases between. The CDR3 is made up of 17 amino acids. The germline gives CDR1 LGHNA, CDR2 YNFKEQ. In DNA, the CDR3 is TGTGCCAGCAGCCTCCCGAGGAGTCAGAGCCTTAACTATGGCTACACCTTC. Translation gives CASSLPRSQSLNYGYTF.

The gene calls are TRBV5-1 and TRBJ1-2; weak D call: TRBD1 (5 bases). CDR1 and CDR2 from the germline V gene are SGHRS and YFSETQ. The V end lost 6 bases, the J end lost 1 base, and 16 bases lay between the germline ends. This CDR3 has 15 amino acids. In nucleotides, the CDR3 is TGCGCCAGCATTGAGGGGCCGGGCGGTAACTATGGCTACACCTTC. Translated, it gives CASIEGPGGNYGYTF.

The CDR3: CASSIAGGSYEQYF. The CDR3 bases are TGCGCCAGCAGCATAGCGGGAGGGTCCTACGAGCAGTACTTC. V gene TRBV5-1 combines with J gene TRBJ2-7, with 11 bases that match TRBD2. The ends lost 4 bases at V and 1 base at J; junction bases unmatched: 1. The CDR3 has 14 residues. Germline V gives CDR1 SGHRS, CDR2 YFSETQ.

The CDR3 DNA follows: TGTGCCTGGAGCAAGAGGGCCGACGGAGGGACCCAGTACTTC. Its protein is CAWSKRADGGTQYF. This rearrangement joins TRBV30 to TRBJ2-5, with D perhaps matching TRBD2 (5 bases). This CDR3 comprises 14 residues. V was cut by 3 bases and J by 7 bases, with 18 bases left in between. Germline CDR1 is GTSNPN and CDR2 is SVGIG (reference sequence).

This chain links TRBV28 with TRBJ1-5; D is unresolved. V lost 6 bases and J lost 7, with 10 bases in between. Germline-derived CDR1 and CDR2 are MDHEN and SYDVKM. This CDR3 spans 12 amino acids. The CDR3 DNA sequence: TGTGCCAGCAGGTCCGGCGACCAGCCCCAGCATTTT. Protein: CASRSGDQPQHF.

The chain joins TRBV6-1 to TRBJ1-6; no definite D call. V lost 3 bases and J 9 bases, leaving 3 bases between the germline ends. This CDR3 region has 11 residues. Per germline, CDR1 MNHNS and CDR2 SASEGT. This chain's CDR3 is CASSDVSPLHF. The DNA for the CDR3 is TGTGCCAGCAGTGACGTTTCACCCCTCCACTTT.

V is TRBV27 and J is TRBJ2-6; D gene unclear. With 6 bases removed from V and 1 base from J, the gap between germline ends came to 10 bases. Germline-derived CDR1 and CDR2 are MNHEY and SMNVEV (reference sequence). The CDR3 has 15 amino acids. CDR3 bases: TGTGCCAGCAGCGGAATCGGTTCTGGGGCCAACGTCCTGACTTTC. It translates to CASSGIGSGANVLTF.

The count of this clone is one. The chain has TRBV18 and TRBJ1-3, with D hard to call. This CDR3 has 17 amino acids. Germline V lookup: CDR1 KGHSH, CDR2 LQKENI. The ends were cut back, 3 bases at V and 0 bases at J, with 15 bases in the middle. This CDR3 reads CASSPYAAESSGNTIYF. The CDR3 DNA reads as TGTGCCAGCTCACCTTATGCCGCTGAGAGCTCTGGAAACACCATATATTTT.

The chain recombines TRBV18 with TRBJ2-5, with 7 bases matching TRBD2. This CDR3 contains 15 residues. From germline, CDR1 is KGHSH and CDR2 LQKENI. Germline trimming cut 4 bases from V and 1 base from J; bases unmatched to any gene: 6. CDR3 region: CASSQLAYSQETQYF. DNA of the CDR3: TGTGCCAGCTCACAACTAGCGTACTCCCAAGAGACCCAGTACTTC.

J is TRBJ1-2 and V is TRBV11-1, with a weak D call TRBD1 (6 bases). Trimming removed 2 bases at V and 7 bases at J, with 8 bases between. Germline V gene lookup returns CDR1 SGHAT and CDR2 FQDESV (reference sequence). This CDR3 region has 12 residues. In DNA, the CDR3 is TGTGCCAGCAGCTTATCAGGGGCTGGCTACACCTTC. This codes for CASSLSGAGYTF.

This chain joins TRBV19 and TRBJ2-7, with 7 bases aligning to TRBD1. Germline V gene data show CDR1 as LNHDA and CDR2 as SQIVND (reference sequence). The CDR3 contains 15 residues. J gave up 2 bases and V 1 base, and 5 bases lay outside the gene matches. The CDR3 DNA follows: TGTGCCAGTAGTATAGTCGGACAGGTTACCTACGAGCAGTACTTC. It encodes CASSIVGQVTYEQYF.

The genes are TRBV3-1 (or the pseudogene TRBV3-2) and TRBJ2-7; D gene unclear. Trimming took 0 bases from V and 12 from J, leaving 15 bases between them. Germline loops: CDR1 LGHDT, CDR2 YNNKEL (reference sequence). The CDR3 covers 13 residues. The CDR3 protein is CASSQDLKDQRYF. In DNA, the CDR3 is TGTGCCAGCAGCCAAGATCTTAAGGACCAAAGGTACTTC.

Here the CDR3 reads CASSRVLRDSYEQYF. The CDR3, as DNA: TGTGCCAGCAGTCGGGTCCTTCGGGACTCCTACGAGCAGTACTTC. The chain recombines TRBV5-4 with TRBJ2-7; tentative D call: TRBD2 (5 bases). Trimming removed 5 bases at V and 0 bases at J, with 15 bases between. The germline V gene has CDR1 SGHNT and CDR2 YYREEE (reference sequence). The CDR3 length is 15 residues. The variable domain in full, with the rest retrieved from reference TRBV5-4 and TRBJ2-7, is ETGVTQSPTHLIKTRGQQVTLRCSSQSGHNTVSWYQQALGQGPQFIFQYYREEENGRGNFPPRFSGLQFPNYSSELNVNALELDDSALYLCASSRVLRDSYEQYFGPGTRLTVT.

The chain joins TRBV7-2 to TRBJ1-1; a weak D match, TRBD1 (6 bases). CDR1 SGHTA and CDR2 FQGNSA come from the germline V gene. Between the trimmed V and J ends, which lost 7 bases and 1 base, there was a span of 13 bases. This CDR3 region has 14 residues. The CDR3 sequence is CASTLGGANTEAFF. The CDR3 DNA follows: TGTGCCAGCACCTTGGGGGGCGCGAACACTGAAGCTTTCTTT.